Sequencing of this T cell receptor beta chain was carried out in a study of blood T cell repertoires in COVID-19. The overall study: Some COVID-19 samples were acute and others convalescent; all came from the United States, Italy and Spain.

Enrollees, about 18 to 95 years old, lived in roughly 24 US areas. Self-reported history from a screening survey and questionnaire set each donor's cohort. Here immunoSEQ multiplex PCR was the method, and the copy in TCRdb shows in-frame clones only, minus some. The table shows 250,000 to 300,000 clones, with about nine tenths occurring only once. V lost 2 bases, J lost 2 bases, and 5 bases stayed unmatched. The germline V gene encodes CDR1 SGHAT and CDR2 FQNNGV. The CDR3 is made up of 15 amino acids. The sequencing input was PBMCs or T cells enriched from blood (not recorded which). The rearrangement uses TRBV11-2 and TRBJ2-7; TRBD2 matches at 8 bases. The TCR sequence derives from a woman aged 40 to 50 with acute COVID-19. The CDR3 here is CASSLSGTRAYEQYF. CDR3 sequence (DNA): TGTGCCAGCAGCTTATCCGGGACTAGAGCCTACGAGCAGTACTTC.